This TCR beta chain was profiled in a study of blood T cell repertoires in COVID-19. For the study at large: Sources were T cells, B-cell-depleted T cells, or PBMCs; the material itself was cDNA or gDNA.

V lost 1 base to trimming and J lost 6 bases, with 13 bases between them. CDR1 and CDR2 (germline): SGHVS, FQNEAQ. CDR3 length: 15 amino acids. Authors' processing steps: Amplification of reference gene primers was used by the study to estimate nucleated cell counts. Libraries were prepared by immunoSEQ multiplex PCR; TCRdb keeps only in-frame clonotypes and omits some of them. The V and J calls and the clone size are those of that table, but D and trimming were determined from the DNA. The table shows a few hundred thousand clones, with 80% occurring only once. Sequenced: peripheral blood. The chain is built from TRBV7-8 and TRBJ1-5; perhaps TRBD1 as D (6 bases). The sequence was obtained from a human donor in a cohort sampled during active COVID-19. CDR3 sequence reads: CASSLGGGLGQPQHF. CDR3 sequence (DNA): TGTGCCAGCAGCTTAGGCGGGGGGCTGGGTCAGCCCCAGCATTTT.